The next 27 T cell receptor beta chains were all read from a single sample in a study of blood T cells in healthy people across ages. A J-beta primer mix and a sample-barcoded 5' primer were used in a second PCR of about 7 to 12 cycles. TCRdb re-analysed the 5' RACE reads in MiXCR, keeping a single row per CDR3 protein. This sample carries roughly 680,000 distinct CDR3 sequences, roughly 50% of them seen once, and the ten largest clones take 30% to 35%. Sequenced: blood. These receptors were taken from a woman in her sixties in good health.

The chain has TRBV11-2 and TRBJ1-5; 8 bases line up with TRBD1. This CDR3 has 15 amino acids. From germline, CDR1 is SGHAT and CDR2 FQNNGV. The V segment lost 0 bases and the J segment 6 bases; nucleotides outside the gene matches: 4. The CDR3 loop reads CASSLDSGGGQPQHF. The DNA of the CDR3 is TGTGCCAGCAGCTTAGATTCAGGGGGCGGTCAGCCCCAGCATTTT.

The chain employs TRBV27 and TRBJ2-6; D possibly matches TRBD1 or TRBD2 (5 bases each). CDR3 length equals 16 residues. Germline V gene sequence: CDR1 MNHEY, CDR2 SMNVEV (reference sequence). The V end lost 6 bases, the J end lost 0 bases, and 12 bases lay between the germline ends. CDR3 bases: TGTGCCAGCAGATGGGACGGAGCCTCTGGGGCCAACGTCCTGACTTTC. Translated: CASRWDGASGANVLTF.

The chain combines TRBV29-1 with TRBJ2-3, with D unresolved. Trimming left V 4 bases short and J 4 bases short, with 12 bases between. The CDR3 is made up of 13 amino acids. Looked up from germline, CDR1 is SQVTM and CDR2 is ANQGSEA. CDR3 in amino acids: CSVAQAPPDTQYF. The CDR3 bases are TGCAGCGTTGCTCAGGCCCCCCCAGATACGCAGTATTTT.

This chain joins TRBV25-1 and TRBJ1-3; D ambiguous. The germline gives CDR1 MGHDK, CDR2 SYGVNS. This CDR3 is 14 amino acids long. Trimming stripped 4 bases from V and 4 bases from J, with 11 bases between. The CDR3 protein is CASSAEGRGNTIYF. CDR3 sequence (DNA): TGTGCCAGCAGTGCGGAGGGCAGAGGAAACACCATATATTTT.

V usage is TRBV4-3 and J usage is TRBJ1-1, with no clear D. Between the trimmed V and J ends, which lost 5 bases and 9 bases, there was a span of 16 bases. CDR3 length: 13 residues. The germline CDR1 and CDR2 sequences are LGHNA and YSLEER. The CDR3 DNA reads as TGCGCCAGCAGCTCAACATCGGGCAGACAAGCTTTCTTT. It translates to CASSSTSGRQAFF.

CDR3 DNA: TGCAGCGCGATTGGGGAAGGGGTATCTCCCTCTCTCGACTATGGCTACACCTTC. Translation: CSAIGEGVSPSLDYGYTF. V is TRBV29-1 and J is TRBJ1-2, with D possibly TRBD1 on 5 matching bases. CDR3 size: 18 residues. The germline gives CDR1 SQVTM, CDR2 ANQGSEA. V was pared by 7 bases and J by 3 bases, with 30 bases between.

Only a few counts were recorded for this clonotype. A much larger clone is a single base away; this may be a read error. The rearrangement joins TRBV2 to TRBJ2-5, with 7 bases lining up with TRBD1. Trimming at V came to 7 bases and at J to 2 bases, leaving 4 bases not matched to a gene. The CDR3 runs to 13 residues. Germline CDR1 is SNHLY and CDR2 is FYNNEI. Here the CDR3 reads CASTSGQQETQYF. In DNA, the CDR3 is TGTGCCAGCACCTCGGGACAGCAAGAGACCCAGTACTTC.

This chain uses TRBV20-1 with TRBJ2-3; 10 nucleotides match TRBD2. Germline V gives CDR1 DFQATT, CDR2 SNEGSKA (reference sequence). This CDR3 region has 15 residues. The ends lost 5 bases at V and 4 bases at J; junction bases unmatched: 9. This chain's CDR3 is CSALRLAGPPDTQYF. In DNA form, the CDR3 reads TGCAGTGCTTTACGACTAGCGGGCCCCCCAGATACGCAGTATTTT.

The chain employs TRBV7-9 and TRBJ1-1, with 9 bases fitting TRBD1. Germline V lookup: CDR1 SEHNR, CDR2 FQNEAQ (reference sequence). Losses at the gene ends were 5 bases for V and 6 bases for J; bases not matched to a gene: 10. CDR3 length: 15 amino acids. The CDR3 is CASSGGGQGTAEAFF. CDR3 DNA: TGTGCCAGCAGCGGAGGAGGACAGGGGACGGCTGAAGCTTTCTTT. The complete variable domain, with remaining parts taken from reference TRBV7-9 and TRBJ1-1, reads DTGVSQNPRHKITKRGQNVTFRCDPISEHNRLYWYRQTLGQGPEFLTYFQNEAQLEKSRLLSDRFSAERPKGSFSTLEIQRTEQGDSAMYLCASSGGGQGTAEAFFGQGTRLTVV.

This clonotype was picked up a small number of times. A much larger clone lies one base from this, so it may be a read error. The rearrangement joins TRBV24-1 to TRBJ2-5; D is uncertain. Germline values: CDR1 KGHDR, CDR2 SFDVKD. The CDR3 has 12 residues. In DNA form, the CDR3 reads TGTGCCACCAGGGATTTCCAAGAGACCCAGTACTTC. As protein: CATRDFQETQYF.

The chain joins TRBV3-1 to TRBJ2-1; 7 bases agree with TRBD2. The CDR3 is 16 amino acids. V dropped 4 bases and J dropped 4; count of bases not matched to a gene: 10. The germline V gene encodes CDR1 LGHDT and CDR2 YNNKEL (reference sequence). The CDR3 nucleotides are TGTGCCAGCAGCCCTCCCCGAGCGGGGCCTTACAATGAGCAGTTCTTC. It is translated as CASSPPRAGPYNEQFF.

The chain recombines TRBV30 with TRBJ1-1, with a weak D call TRBD1 (6 bases). The CDR3 loop spans 15 amino acids. V lost 3 bases and J lost 3, with 17 bases in between. Germline CDR1 is GTSNPN and CDR2 is SVGIG (reference sequence). CDR3 nucleotides: TGTGCCTGGAGAGGGGGTAAAGGGGATCACACTGAAGCTTTCTTT. It yields the protein CAWRGGKGDHTEAFF.

This clonotype was seen a handful of times. The J gene is TRBJ1-6, the V gene TRBV28, with TRBD1 as a possible D gene (5 bases). Germline V gene lookup returns CDR1 MDHEN and CDR2 SYDVKM. The CDR3 loop spans 17 amino acids. V was clipped by 6 bases and J by 0 bases, with 15 bases between them. Here the CDR3 DNA reads TGTGCCAGCAGGACCCCATCGGGGGGCTCCTATAATTCACCCCTCCACTTT. Its translation: CASRTPSGGSYNSPLHF.

The sample holds a few counts of this clonotype. The J gene is TRBJ2-3, the V gene TRBV11-2; 15 bases fit TRBD2. The CDR3 length is 16 residues. The germline V gene encodes CDR1 SGHAT and CDR2 FQNNGV. The V and J ends lost 4 bases and 2 bases, in that order; junction bases with no gene match: 1. DNA for the CDR3: TGTGCCAGCAGCTGGACTAGCGGGAGGGCCACAGATACGCAGTATTTT. It is translated as CASSWTSGRATDTQYF.

The rearrangement uses TRBV9 and TRBJ2-5, with 10 nucleotides matching TRBD2. Matching the DNA end better, TRBJ2-7 makes the J call doubtful. Germline V lookup: CDR1 SGDLS, CDR2 YYNGEE. The CDR3 length is 14 residues. In DNA form, the CDR3 reads TGTGCCAGCAGCGTTAGCGGGAGGTTTTCCGAGCAGTACTTC. This gives the protein CASSVSGRFSEQYF.

V gene TRBV6-2 or TRBV6-3 combines with J gene TRBJ2-5; 13 nucleotides agree with TRBD2. Germline assignment: CDR1 MNHEY and CDR2 SVGEGT. The V and J ends lost 4 bases and 14 bases, in that order; junction bases with no gene match: 19. The CDR3 totals 17 residues. In DNA form, the CDR3 reads TGTGCCAGCAGTTCGGGCGCCCTGGGACTAGCGGGACACGAGCATTACTTC. The encoded protein is CASSSGALGLAGHEHYF.

V gene TRBV2 combines with J gene TRBJ1-6, with 10 bases lining up with TRBD1. Losses at the gene ends were 6 bases for V and 5 bases for J; bases not matched to a gene: 4. The CDR3 consists of 15 residues. Germline-derived CDR1 and CDR2 are SNHLY and FYNNEI. CDR3 nucleotide sequence: TGTGCCAGCAGGGAGACAGGGGGCCATAATTCACCCCTCCACTTT. Protein sequence: CASRETGGHNSPLHF.

This clonotype was observed at least ten times. The J gene is TRBJ2-5, the V gene TRBV27; TRBD1 might be the D (5 bases). The germline V gene has CDR1 MNHEY and CDR2 SMNVEV (reference sequence). V lost 5 bases and J lost 0, with 10 bases in between. The CDR3 length is 14 residues. CDR3 sequence (DNA): TGTGCCAGCAGTGTAGACAGAGACCAAGAGACCCAGTACTTC. Translation gives CASSVDRDQETQYF.

The J gene is TRBJ2-1, the V gene TRBV20-1; the D gene could be TRBD1 or TRBD2 (6 bases each). Germline CDR1 is DFQATT and CDR2 is SNEGSKA (reference sequence). The CDR3 extends over 14 amino acids. V was clipped by 1 base and J by 8 bases, with 15 bases between them. The DNA of the CDR3 is TGCAGTGCTAGAGCCGGGAGTGGGGGCCATGAGCAGTTCTTC. Translation: CSARAGSGGHEQFF.

This clonotype was counted many times. The rearrangement joins TRBV9 to TRBJ1-2, with TRBD1 identical over 9 bases. Germline CDR1 and CDR2: SGDLS and YYNGEE. J was trimmed by 4 bases and V by 0 bases; bases with no gene match: 4. There are 15 residues in the CDR3. CDR3 sequence: CASSVATGGGYGYTF. The CDR3, as DNA: TGTGCCAGCAGCGTAGCCACAGGGGGCGGCTATGGCTACACCTTC.

This clonotype has a count of ten or more. The chain links TRBV29-1 to TRBJ2-1; 11 positions agree with TRBD1. CDR3 length: 14 residues. CDR1 is SQVTM, CDR2 ANQGSEA, per germline. The trim removed 3 bases at V and 4 bases at J, leaving 2 bases unmatched. CDR3 protein: CSVERDRGYNEQFF. The CDR3 DNA follows: TGCAGCGTTGAGAGGGACAGGGGGTACAATGAGCAGTTCTTC.

This chain uses TRBV5-4 with TRBJ2-2; 15 bases line up with TRBD2. With V trimmed by 4 bases and J by 4 bases, 5 bases remained unmatched. CDR1 is SGHNT, CDR2 YYREEE, per germline (reference sequence). The CDR3 extends over 17 amino acids. The DNA for the CDR3 is TGTGCCAGCAGCCGGACTAGCGGGAGGGCCATCACCGGGGAGCTGTTTTTT. Translating it yields CASSRTSGRAITGELFF.

This rearrangement joins TRBV12-3 or TRBV12-4 to TRBJ1-1; D might be TRBD1 (5 bases). Trimming took off 4 bases at V and 5 bases at J, with 11 bases between the two ends. The CDR3 contains 13 residues. The CDR3 DNA is TGTGCCAGCAGTTCCGGGGCCGAGACTGAAGCTTTCTTT. Translated, it gives CASSSGAETEAFF.

The gene calls are TRBV25-1 and TRBJ2-1; D is uncertain. CDR1 and CDR2 (germline): MGHDK, SYGVNS. The CDR3 runs 13 residues. Trimming stripped 3 bases from V and 10 bases from J, with 13 bases between. The CDR3 region has the DNA TGTGCCAGCAGTGATGCAAACAGCGACGAGCAGTTCTTC. Translating gives CASSDANSDEQFF. Looking up the rest from reference TRBV25-1 and TRBJ2-1 gives the full variable domain: EADIYQTPRYLVIGTGKKITLECSQTMGHDKMYWYQQDPGMELHLIHYSYGVNSTEKGDLSSESTVSRIRTEHFPLTLESARPSHTSQYLCASSDANSDEQFFGPGTRLTVL.

The chain employs TRBV5-1 and TRBJ2-3; unclear D gene. CDR1 is SGHRS, CDR2 YFSETQ, per germline. V lost 3 bases and J 2 bases, leaving 13 bases between the germline ends. The CDR3 is 15 residues long. CDR3 protein: CASSYSPSPTDTQYF. The CDR3 coding sequence is TGCGCCAGCAGCTACTCCCCCTCTCCCACAGATACGCAGTATTTT.

The CDR3 spells CASSGVGHPSGETQYF. The DNA for the CDR3 is TGTGCCAGCAGTGGGGTGGGGCACCCTTCGGGGGAGACCCAGTACTTC. The rearrangement joins TRBV28 to TRBJ2-7; D is perhaps TRBD1 or TRBD2 (5 bases each). With the DNA end fitting TRBJ2-5 better, the J assignment may be wrong. The CDR3 extends over 16 amino acids. Per germline, CDR1 MDHEN and CDR2 SYDVKM.

The chain joins TRBV2 to TRBJ2-2, with 7 bases identical to TRBD2. Looked up from germline, CDR1 is SNHLY and CDR2 is FYNNEI. The CDR3 sequence is 14 residues long. Trimming removed 6 bases from V and 5 bases from J; junction bases left unmatched: 6. The CDR3: CASSPREGTGELFF. The CDR3 DNA follows: TGTGCCAGCAGCCCAAGGGAGGGTACCGGGGAGCTGTTTTTT.